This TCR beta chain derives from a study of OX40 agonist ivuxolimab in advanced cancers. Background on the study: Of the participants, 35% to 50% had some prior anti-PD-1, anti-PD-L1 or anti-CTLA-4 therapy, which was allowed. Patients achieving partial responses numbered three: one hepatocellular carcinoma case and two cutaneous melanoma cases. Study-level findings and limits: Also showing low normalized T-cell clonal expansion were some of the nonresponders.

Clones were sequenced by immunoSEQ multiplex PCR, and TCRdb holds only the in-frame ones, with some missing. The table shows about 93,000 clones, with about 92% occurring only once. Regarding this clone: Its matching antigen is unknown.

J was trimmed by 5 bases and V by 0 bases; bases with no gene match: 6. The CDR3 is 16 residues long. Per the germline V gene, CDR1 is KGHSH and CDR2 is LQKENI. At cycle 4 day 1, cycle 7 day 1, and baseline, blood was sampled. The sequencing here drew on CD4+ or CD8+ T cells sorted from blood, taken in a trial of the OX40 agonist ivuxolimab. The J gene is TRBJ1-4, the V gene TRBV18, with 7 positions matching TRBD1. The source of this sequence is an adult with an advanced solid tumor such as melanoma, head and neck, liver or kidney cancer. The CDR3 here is CASSPPNQGENEKLFF. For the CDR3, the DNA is TGTGCCAGCTCACCACCGAACCAGGGGGAGAATGAAAAACTGTTTTTT.